The source of this T cell receptor beta chain is a study of human T cells and chemical hapten exposure. Germline loops: CDR1 MDHEN, CDR2 SYDVKM. The CDR3 is made up of 13 amino acids. V lost 1 base and J lost 5, with 8 bases in between. Time point described: patch test 3, about 24 weeks after DPC sensitization. Treatment reported: therapeutic diphenylcyclopropenone sensitization with weekly scalp DPC. MiXCR was run by TCRdb on the RACE reads, yielding one entry per CDR3 protein. Counted here are 110,000 or so distinct CDR3 sequences, less than 45% occurring once; the ten biggest clones make up around 2.5%.

The source material was whole blood, sampled in connection with sensitization to the hapten diphenylcyclopropenone (DPC). J is TRBJ2-5 and V is TRBV28; D remains ambiguous. This clonotype originated in a man between 40 and 49 years old with alopecia areata. Some clones in this sample may be carry-over from other donors' samples. The CDR3 spells CASSLSSPETQYF. CDR3 in DNA: TGTGCCAGCAGTTTATCAAGTCCGGAGACCCAGTACTTC.